The rows below give T cell receptor beta chains drawn from one sample of a study of blood T cell repertoires in COVID-19. Sequenced by immunoSEQ multiplex PCR; TCRdb stores in-frame clones only, minus some. The sample contains some 350,000 clones, roughly 90% of which appear only once. The sequencing sample was made of peripheral blood. These receptors all stem from a young woman with COVID-19, enrolled during active disease. Both conserved end residues are part of each CDR3. D genes are given only for firm matches. The size of a clone is reported for some rows only, either as once, few or many, or as a class for expanded clones.

d_gene	abundance	v_gene	j_gene	CDR3nt	CDR3aa
-	-	TRBV14	TRBJ2-7	TGTGCCAGCAGCCCAAATGCGCTACCCTACGAGCAGTACTTC	CASSPNALPYEQYF
-	-	TRBV5-1	TRBJ2-3	TGCGCCAGCAGGCGACTAGAAGGGATATTCGATACGCAGTATTTT	CASRRLEGIFDTQYF
TRBD1	-	TRBV5-1	TRBJ2-3	TGCGCCAGCAGCTTGGGGACAGGGATAACAGATACGCAGTATTTT	CASSLGTGITDTQYF
TRBD1	-	TRBV3-1/TRBV3-2	TRBJ1-2	TGTGCCAGCAGCCAAAGATATGGGACAGGGGGCTTATTTTCCCGGGGCTACACCTTC	CASSQRYGTGGLFSRGYTF
-	-	TRBV9	TRBJ1-5	TGTGCCAGCAGCGGCACTCCCGCGTCGAGTCAGCCCCAGCATTTT	CASSGTPASSQPQHF
-	-	TRBV2	TRBJ2-7	TGTGCCAGCAGTGAATCGGTAGGGGCCTACGAGCAGTACTTC	CASSESVGAYEQYF
TRBD1	-	TRBV6-2/TRBV6-3	TRBJ1-2	TGTGCCAGCAGTTACCCTGGACAGGGGGACTATGGCTACACCTTC	CASSYPGQGDYGYTF
-	-	TRBV11-1	TRBJ2-1	TGTGCCAGCAGCCCCTTCGACAATGAGCAGTTCTTC	CASSPFDNEQFF
TRBD2	-	TRBV27	TRBJ2-1	TGTGCCAGCAGTCCACCTCTCGGACTAGCGGGATCAGAGCAGTTCTTC	CASSPPLGLAGSEQFF
TRBD1	-	TRBV12-5	TRBJ1-2	TGTGCTAGTGGTTTGGTACAGGGGACAGGTTCCTATGGCTACACCTTC	CASGLVQGTGSYGYTF
-	-	TRBV7-2	TRBJ1-2	TGTGCCAGCAACCGTCCGACAGCTACTAACTATGGCTACACCTTC	CASNRPTATNYGYTF
-	-	TRBV9	TRBJ2-1	TGTGCCAGCAGCGTCCTGGGGGGGGGCACAAAAGACAATGAGCAGTTCTTC	CASSVLGGGTKDNEQFF
TRBD1	-	TRBV6-4	TRBJ1-5	TGTGCCAGCAGTGACCCGGACAGGGGGCTCAATCAGCCCCAGCATTTT	CASSDPDRGLNQPQHF
-	-	TRBV7-2	TRBJ2-5	TGTGCCAGCAGCTTAGGTTTCCGAGGCGAAGAGACCCAGTACTTC	CASSLGFRGEETQYF
-	few	TRBV5-4	TRBJ2-5	TGTGCCAGCAGCTCTGCGGTCGGCGGCATAAGTTCCCAAGAGACCCAGTACTTC	CASSSAVGGISSQETQYF
-	-	TRBV11-3	TRBJ1-1	TGTGCCAGCAGCCCGGGGGGCGGTGGGCACACTGAAGCTTTCTTT	CASSPGGGGHTEAFF
TRBD2	-	TRBV13	TRBJ2-1	TGTGCCAGCAGCCCGGGACTAGCGGGATACAATGAGCAGTTCTTC	CASSPGLAGYNEQFF
TRBD1	-	TRBV4-3	TRBJ1-5	TGCGCCAGCAGCCCACAGGGGGGCCAGCCCCAGCATTTT	CASSPQGGQPQHF